Reported below is one T cell receptor beta chain. The antigen it recognizes is unknown. Nothing much larger sits one base from this clone, and base qualities are not available. After removal of 3 bases from V and 3 bases from J, the junction retains 6 bases not matched to a gene. The germline V gene supplies CDR1 SGHRS and CDR2 YFSETQ. The CDR3 starts with the cysteine, ends with the phenylalanine, and has 15 residues. Only the CDR3 region is kept as DNA, spanning 45 bases read in frame from base 1. The library came from the immunoSEQ multiplex PCR assay. For the multiplex PCR, a mixture combining 60 forward primers for TCR Vbeta segments and 13 reverse primers for TCR Jbeta segments was used. A multiplex PCR assay on genomic DNA amplified the CDR3 region of rearranged TCR beta genes. The Illumina HiSeq System was used to sequence the amplified TCR beta libraries as 87-base-pair reads. The study's own analysis went as follows. A later analysis tallied 75 million to 85 million unique TCR beta chains across the approximately 670 repertoires, and around 12 million of those chains were shared by two or more donors. A nearest-neighbor algorithm error-corrected the raw reads and collapsed the reads into unique sequences, merging closely related sequences to remove PCR and sequencing errors. V, D and J gene segments were assigned by aligning CDR3 sequences to IMGT reference sequences. For a sequence to be retained, a match of at least six nucleotides to both a V gene segment and a J gene segment was required. A rearrangement was called productive if the CDR3 had no stop codons and remained in frame with V and J, and every other rearrangement was called non-productive. CDR3 was defined according to IMGT convention as the region running from the second conserved V-encoded cysteine to the conserved J-encoded phenylalanine. In an earlier analysis of more than 550 of the donors, sequences lacking an unambiguous match to a single V gene segment were excluded. In an earlier analysis of approximately 500 of the donors, a V segment was called functional when productive rearrangements were above 56.7%, and segregating when the standard deviation between donors exceeded 5%. To diagnose cytomegalovirus status from the catalog of TCR beta chain sequences, a statistical classification framework was built. A later analysis assigned V and J genes by comparing TCR nucleotide sequences with IMGT/GENE-DB human TR gene sequences. In a later analysis, CDR3 sequences and most-parsimonious VDJ recombination scenarios were assigned using the TCRdist pipeline. In a later analysis, each TCR beta chain was defined by its CDR3 amino acid sequence together with its V-gene family, and reads without a unique V-gene family were excluded. As a way to deal with suspected cross-contamination and a sequencing artifact, a later analysis dropped under 600 nucleotide sequences that were highly shared and had low generation probability. For each public chain, a later analysis derived a clonal expansion index from normalized ranks of inferred template counts within each repertoire. In a later analysis, generation probabilities were computed using a VDJ recombination model fitted to out-of-frame rearrangements, and the results were checked against IGoR. In a later analysis, hypergeometric tests were used to score TCR-TCR, TCR-HLA and TCR-CMV co-occurrence, with a repertoire-size bias correction applied to TCR pairs. In a later analysis, false discovery rates were estimated by permuting HLA or CMV assignments 20 times. In a later analysis, co-occurring TCRs were grouped with DBSCAN, and TCRdist sequence similarity was added when clustering was performed within HLA-allele-positive subsets. Co-occurrence clustering excluded repertoires with fewer than 30,000 or more than 120,000 public chains, plus five with anomalous nucleotide sharing. The table was pulled from immuneACCESS by TCRdb, which kept in-frame rearrangements only. Such tables lose some clones; where checked, under half of the loss comes from unresolved V genes, and the rest has no known cause. That table supplies the V and J calls and clone size; D and trimming were determined from the DNA. The sample records more than 95,000 clones, 77% of which are singletons. The ten largest clones represent more than 10% of the sample.

The cohort comprised 550 to 700 healthy bone marrow donors. At the time of sampling, all cohort members were nominally healthy, though unrecorded immune exposures were likely present. The donor tested CMV seropositive and was one of the 289 seropositive cohort members. Each donor provided a peripheral blood sample, and peripheral blood mononuclear cells were used for TCR beta sequencing. Genomic DNA was extracted from the blood cell samples with the Qiagen DNeasy Blood Extraction Kit. This sample stems from a study of cytomegalovirus exposure and HLA in healthy donors (dated by TCRdb to between 2016 and 2019). A note on the overall study: According to an earlier analysis of 587 of the donors, about 179 million T cells yielded roughly 100 million unique TCR beta sequences and 250 to 350 Gb of sequence data. An early release that covered approximately 600 HLA-typed donors contained approximately 300 gigabases of sequencing data and around 85 million unique TCR sequences. The genetic ancestry cluster associated with self-reported Caucasian donors included over 65% of the roughly 400 genotyped donors. The study aimed to test whether cataloging public T cell receptors could reveal signatures of past pathogen exposure. The study profiled the T cell repertoires of 550 to 700 subjects by immunosequencing and related them to cytomegalovirus serostatus. In addition to the first cohort of roughly 670 subjects, a separate validation cohort of around 110 different subjects was used. To predict cytomegalovirus infection status, the study combined high-throughput TCR immunosequencing, statistical association of individual TCRs with disease status, and machine learning. A later analysis re-analyzed previously published TCR beta repertoires from 666 donors and added high-resolution HLA genotyping to study TCR occurrence patterns. Rather than using new phenotypic data, the later analysis identified candidate immune exposures from TCR beta sequences and from how often those sequences occurred across donors. To decide whether each TCR beta V gene segment behaved as functional or pseudogenic, an earlier analysis of several hundred of the donors relied on high-throughput TCR beta sequencing. Donor age, sex, ethnicity and CMV serostatus were compiled alongside the repertoire data. A later genetic analysis used genome-wide SNP genotypes for about three fifths of the 666 donors, treating that subset as a discovery cohort. Every repertoire in the discovery cohort had been generated on one and the same sequencing platform. Both class I and class II loci were covered by HLA typing, at four-digit resolution. The number of donors typed differed by locus, with roughly 620-630 for A, B, C, DRB1 and DQB1, around 500 for DQA1, 600 to 610 for DPA1, and over 400 for DPB1. About five DR-DQ haplotypes were treated as single units for association and clustering because of strong linkage in the cohort. On average, roughly 240,000 unique TCR beta nucleotide sequences were sequenced per donor among 398 genotyped donors of the cohort, with roughly 18% of those sequences being non-productive.

What the authors observed across the whole study: In a later analysis, most CMV-associated TCR beta chains were found to appear HLA-restricted, with HLA associations seemingly driven largely by CMV exposure. Correlated functional status among segregating V segments might reflect linkage disequilibrium, but an unknown experimental factor could not be ruled out. Because some donors lacked HLA typing at each locus, the association tests relied only on the typed subset. Across donors, most TCR sequences were observed very rarely, whereas some public TCRs were present in many individuals. Only TCR beta chains were sequenced in this cohort, and the absence of alpha or paired-chain data limited detectable features. The 87-base-pair reads could not distinguish some IMGT-functional V segments, including TRBV6-2 and TRBV6-3, so those segments were excluded. In a later analysis, HLA-associated TCR beta chains showed more clonal expansion and lower generation probabilities than non-associated chains that were equally common. It was suggested by the authors that the approach could potentially be generalized to other disease states and immunological phenotypes. In the study, some 160 TCR beta chains were listed as associated with cytomegalovirus. For the cohort, immune exposure information was limited to CMV serostatus. When HLA alleles, especially DR and DQ, strongly co-occurred, TCR associations were difficult to assign to individual alleles. A later genetic analysis reported fewer N-insertions in productive TCRs among donors in an Asian-associated ancestry cluster than the approximately 670-donor mean. V-gene and J-gene trimming of TCR beta chains was associated with a missense DCLRE1C variant in a later genetic analysis, and the association was replicated in an independent cohort. An earlier analysis of around 500 of the donors showed that most TCR beta V segments appeared in productive rearrangements either about 90% or about 30% of the time, which broadly matched IMGT annotations. Sequencing depth was assumed to be roughly uniform across donors in the presence/absence analyses, though that assumption may not hold. In a later analysis, the rate of TCR association differed among HLA loci, with DRB1 alleles having the most associated TCRs and HLA-C alleles having the fewest. In both the original and validation cohorts, the classifier was reported to diagnose cytomegalovirus status with high specificity and sensitivity. A few of the identified cytomegalovirus-associated TCR beta chains were confirmed in vitro to be specific for cytomegalovirus antigens. In a later analysis, several top co-occurrence clusters were reported to appear linked to parvovirus B19, influenza, CMV and Epstein-Barr virus. A further reported finding was that TCR beta sequences accurately predicted the HLA-A and HLA-B alleles for most subjects in the first cohort. The earlier analysis of some 560 of the donors excluded approximately 17 rarely observed V segments, including chromosome 9 orphons, because counts were too low. At a false discovery rate of 0.05, a later analysis linked about 16,000 TCR beta sequences to specific HLA alleles. A group of highly shared sequence variants was considered likely to be a technical artifact of the sequencing pipeline.

This sequence originates from a woman in her 40s in good health and CMV-seropositive. The sequence is built from TRBV5-1 and TRBJ2-1; 7 bases in the middle match TRBD1. Specimen: PBMCs. The sequenced DNA is TGCGCCAGCAGCTGGGACAGAGAAATCTACAATGAGCAGTTCTTC. This yields the protein CASSWDREIYNEQFF.